Below, 26 T cell receptor beta chains from the same sample are listed, as sequenced in a study of blood T cell repertoires in COVID-19 (dated by TCRdb to between 2020 and 2021). Receptor amplification or capture employed the immunoSEQ multiplex PCR assay. In TCRdb, the immuneACCESS table is reduced to in-frame sequences with V and J assigned. These tables do not hold every clone; where another copy was compared, an unresolved V gene accounts for under half, and the others remain unexplained. The sample yields hundreds of thousands of clones; 85% were counted once. Of the sample, 4.1% falls within the top ten clones. Sequenced material: peripheral blood. Every receptor here comes from a woman between 50 and 59 years old with active or convalescent COVID-19.

This chain links TRBV11-1 with TRBJ2-1, with TRBD2 identical over 15 bases. The CDR3 covers 14 residues. The V gene end was trimmed by 5 bases and the J gene end by 12 bases; junction bases not matched to a gene: 5. Germline CDR1 is SGHAT and CDR2 is FQDESV (reference sequence). CDR3 DNA: TGTGCCAGCAGCGACCCGGGACTAGCGGGAGGGCAGTTCTTC. Translating gives CASSDPGLAGGQFF.

This chain's CDR3 is CASSRRTRGWEQYF. The CDR3 DNA reads TGTGCCAGCAGCCGACGGACTAGGGGGTGGGAGCAGTACTTC. This sequence joins TRBV11-2 and TRBJ2-7; D possibly corresponds to TRBD2 (7 bases). Germline lookup yields CDR1 SGHAT and CDR2 FQNNGV. The CDR3 contains 14 residues. V lost 5 bases and J 7 bases, leaving 18 bases between the germline ends. Filled out from reference TRBV11-2 and TRBJ2-7, the complete variable domain reads EAGVAQSPRYKIIEKRQSVAFWCNPISGHATLYWYQQILGQGPKLLIQFQNNGVVDDSQLPKDRFSAERLKGVDSTLKIQPAKLEDSAVYLCASSRRTRGWEQYFGPGTRLTVT.

This chain links TRBV6-2 or TRBV6-3 with TRBJ2-5; D is unresolved. The germline V and J ends were trimmed by 2 bases and 3 bases, with 10 bases remaining between them. Germline loops: CDR1 MNHEY, CDR2 SVGEGT. CDR3 length equals 14 residues. CDR3 nucleotides: TGTGCCAGCAGTTACCGTAGCTTCAAAGAGACCCAGTACTTC. Its protein is CASSYRSFKETQYF.

The V gene is TRBV5-1, the J gene TRBJ2-1; 11 nucleotides align to TRBD1. The CDR3 length is 12 residues. CDR1 and CDR2 from the germline V gene are SGHRS and YFSETQ. The V and J ends lost 4 bases and 11 bases, in that order; junction bases with no gene match: 2. The CDR3 spells CASSRDRGKQFF. The CDR3 nucleotides read TGCGCCAGCAGCCGGGACAGGGGGAAGCAGTTCTTC.

The chain is built from TRBV5-4 and TRBJ2-2; the match to TRBD2 covers 7 bases. The junction had 6 bases not matched to a gene; V was cut back by 2 bases and J by 8 bases. Germline V gene data show CDR1 as SGHNT and CDR2 as YYREEE (reference sequence). The CDR3 has 14 residues. The CDR3 nucleotides read TGTGCCAGCAGCTTACCGAGCGGGATGGGGGAGCTGTTTTTT. Translating it yields CASSLPSGMGELFF.

J is TRBJ2-7 and V is TRBV10-3; possibly TRBD1 for D (7 bases). From germline, CDR1 is ENHRY and CDR2 SYGVKD. CDR3 length: 15 residues. The ends were cut back, 3 bases at V and 2 bases at J, with 14 bases in the middle. The CDR3 bases are TGTGCCATCAGTGATCCACAGGGGAGGCCCTACGAGCAGTACTTC. Protein: CAISDPQGRPYEQYF.

This clone has a single count. The genes are TRBV3-1 (or the pseudogene TRBV3-2) and TRBJ1-2; 7 positions match TRBD1. The CDR3 extends over 14 amino acids. Germline trimming cut 7 bases from V and 7 bases from J; bases unmatched to any gene: 12. CDR1 is LGHDT and CDR2 is YNNKEL in the germline V gene (reference sequence). CDR3 in amino acids: CASTRRQGGSGYTF. The CDR3 DNA is TGTGCCAGCACCCGCCGACAGGGAGGTAGTGGCTACACCTTC.

In DNA form, the CDR3 reads TGTGCCAGCAGTGAATGGGGACAGGGAAATAAGAACGAGCAGTACTTC. Its protein product is CASSEWGQGNKNEQYF. V usage is TRBV6-1 and J usage is TRBJ2-7; 9 bases fit TRBD1. V lost 2 bases and J lost 5; bases outside the gene matches: 10. The CDR3 is made up of 16 amino acids. Germline CDR1 and CDR2: MNHNS and SASEGT.

This clone was recorded only once. The V call is TRBV29-1, the J call TRBJ1-4, with D perhaps TRBD1 (5 bases). The germline V and J ends were trimmed by 4 bases and 5 bases, with 11 bases remaining between them. CDR1 is SQVTM and CDR2 is ANQGSEA in the germline V gene. The CDR3 is made up of 13 amino acids. The CDR3 spells CSVAWRGNEKLFF. CDR3 in DNA: TGCAGCGTTGCGTGGCGGGGGAATGAAAAACTGTTTTTT.

This clone was seen only once. The V and J genes are TRBV28 and TRBJ2-1, with a weak D call TRBD1 (6 bases). The CDR3 runs to 14 residues. V was trimmed by 4 bases and J by 12 bases, leaving 19 bases between them. CDR1 MDHEN and CDR2 SYDVKM come from the germline V gene. CDR3: CASSSHEQGWGQFF. The CDR3 DNA reads as TGTGCCAGCAGTTCACACGAACAGGGATGGGGGCAGTTCTTC.

The chain uses TRBV13 and TRBJ1-1; TRBD1 aligns across 10 bases. The trim removed 7 bases at V and 10 bases at J, leaving 12 bases unmatched. The germline gives CDR1 PRHDT, CDR2 FYEKMQ (reference sequence). This CDR3 comprises 14 residues. The CDR3 region is CASTLGTGVVGAFF. CDR3 coding DNA: TGTGCCAGCACCTTGGGGACAGGGGTGGTGGGAGCTTTCTTT.

The chain links TRBV15 to TRBJ1-1; 7 bases fit TRBD1. CDR1 is LNHNV and CDR2 is YYDKDF in the germline V gene (reference sequence). The CDR3 has 15 residues. The trim removed 1 base at V and 1 base at J, leaving 3 bases unmatched. CDR3 in DNA: TGTGCCACCAGCAGAGGGGACAGCTGGAACACTGAAGCTTTCTTT. Translating it yields CATSRGDSWNTEAFF.

The chain is built from TRBV5-1 and TRBJ1-1; D is unclear. Trimming left V 0 bases short and J 2 bases short, with 11 bases between. Germline V CDR1 and CDR2: SGHRS, YFSETQ. This CDR3 contains 15 residues. CDR3 region: CASSLGYPGNTEAFF. For the CDR3, the DNA is TGCGCCAGCAGCTTGGGGTATCCAGGTAACACTGAAGCTTTCTTT.

The rearrangement uses TRBV5-1 and TRBJ2-5, with a tentative D call TRBD2 (5 bases). V lost 0 bases and J lost 6, with 12 bases in between. CDR1 is SGHRS, CDR2 YFSETQ, per germline. There are 14 residues in the CDR3. CDR3 residues: CASSLAEGSKTQYF. CDR3 nucleotide sequence: TGCGCCAGCAGCTTGGCCGAGGGCTCGAAGACCCAGTACTTC. The full variable domain, in which reference TRBV5-1 and TRBJ2-5 provide the parts outside the CDR3, is KAGVTQTPRYLIKTRGQQVTLSCSPISGHRSVSWYQQTPGQGLQFLFEYFSETQRNKGNFPGRFSGRQFSNSRSEMNVSTLELGDSALYLCASSLAEGSKTQYFGPGTRLLVL.

This clone was seen a single time. The chain employs TRBV5-1 and TRBJ2-5; 13 bases map to TRBD2. Germline V gives CDR1 SGHRS, CDR2 YFSETQ. This CDR3 spans 17 amino acids. Trimming cost V 4 bases and J 4 bases; bases outside gene matches: 10. CDR3 in amino acids: CASSTGLAGAPGETQYF. In DNA form, the CDR3 reads TGCGCCAGCAGCACCGGACTAGCGGGAGCCCCGGGAGAGACCCAGTACTTC.

The V gene is TRBV6-5, the J gene TRBJ1-1, with TRBD1 matching 8 bases. After removal of 9 bases from V and 1 base from J, the junction contained 7 bases not matched to a gene. The CDR3 has 14 amino acids. Germline CDR1 and CDR2: MNHEY and SVGAGI. The CDR3 protein is CASHSRGPNTEAFF. CDR3 DNA: TGTGCCAGTCACTCCAGGGGGCCGAACACTGAAGCTTTCTTT.

The rearrangement joins TRBV2 to TRBJ2-1; TRBD2 aligns across 7 bases. The CDR3 length is 15 residues. In germline, CDR1 is SNHLY, CDR2 FYNNEI. V trimming: 5 bases; J trimming: 0 bases; junction bases outside the gene matches: 4. The CDR3 sequence is CASSPSGVSYNEQFF. CDR3 nucleotide sequence: TGTGCCAGCAGTCCCAGCGGGGTCTCCTACAATGAGCAGTTCTTC.

The chain joins TRBV28 to TRBJ2-1, with D possibly matching TRBD1 (6 bases). CDR1 is MDHEN and CDR2 is SYDVKM in the germline V gene. This CDR3 has 12 residues. The V end was cut by 6 bases, the J end by 6 bases, with 9 bases between. CDR3 protein: CASSRDINEQFF. As DNA, the CDR3 is TGTGCCAGCAGCCGGGACATCAATGAGCAGTTCTTC.

This chain uses TRBV5-3 with TRBJ2-5, with D maybe TRBD2 (6 bases). TRBV5-3 is given ORF status, its function remaining uncertain. This CDR3 spans 13 amino acids. V lost 4 bases to trimming and J lost 4 bases, with 11 bases between them. Here the CDR3 reads CARSPGEGETQYF. CDR3 nucleotides: TGTGCCAGAAGCCCGGGGGAAGGAGAGACCCAGTACTTC.

The chain links TRBV12-3 or TRBV12-4 to TRBJ1-2; D unclear. The CDR3 covers 13 residues. V gave up 3 bases and J gave up 4 bases, with 9 bases separating them. The CDR3 DNA reads TGTGCCAGCAGTTTTCGGAGTACCTATGGCTACACCTTC. The encoded protein is CASSFRSTYGYTF.

This chain links TRBV18 with TRBJ1-2; maybe TRBD1 (5 bases). The CDR3 has 13 residues. Germline V gene lookup returns CDR1 KGHSH and CDR2 LQKENI. Trimming pared 2 bases from V and 8 bases from J, leaving 12 bases between. CDR3 loop: CASSPKTEGGYTF. The CDR3, as DNA: TGTGCCAGCTCACCAAAGACAGAAGGAGGCTACACCTTC.

The rearrangement links TRBV7-7 to TRBJ2-5, with TRBD2 matching 7 bases. The CDR3 extends over 13 amino acids. V was clipped by 5 bases and J by 2 bases; unmatched bases: 2. CDR1 and CDR2 (germline): SSHAT, FNYEAQ (reference sequence). In DNA form, the CDR3 reads TGTGCCAGCAGCCCCGGGGGGCAAGAGACCCAGTACTTC. It is translated as CASSPGGQETQYF. The whole variable domain, remainder taken from reference TRBV7-7 and TRBJ2-5, is GAGVSQSPRYKVTKRGQDVTLRCDPISSHATLYWYQQALGQGPEFLTYFNYEAQPDKSGLPSDRFSAERPEGSISTLTIQRTEQRDSAMYRCASSPGGQETQYFGPGTRLLVL.

This chain uses TRBV15 with TRBJ2-1, with 9 nucleotides matching TRBD1. CDR3 length: 16 amino acids. In germline, CDR1 is LNHNV, CDR2 YYDKDF (reference sequence). V gave up 5 bases and J gave up 8 bases; unmatched junction bases: 13. The CDR3 spells CATSSTERTGADEQFF. CDR3 nucleotide sequence: TGTGCCACCAGCTCCACTGAACGGACAGGGGCGGATGAGCAGTTCTTC.

The chain combines TRBV5-8 with TRBJ1-5; D remains ambiguous. V was shortened by 4 bases and J by 4 bases, with 12 bases between the two germline ends. Germline values: CDR1 SGHTS, CDR2 YDEGEE. The CDR3 is 14 amino acids. CDR3 DNA: TGTGCCAGCAGCACCGGACTCCAAAATCAGCCCCAGCATTTT. Translation: CASSTGLQNQPQHF.

V gene TRBV3-1 (or the pseudogene TRBV3-2) combines with J gene TRBJ1-6; possibly TRBD1 for D (6 bases). V lost 2 bases to trimming and J lost 9 bases, with 11 bases between them. Germline V CDR1 and CDR2: LGHDT, YNNKEL (reference sequence). This CDR3 region has 14 residues. CDR3 sequence reads: CASSQRGRGSPLHF. CDR3 in DNA: TGTGCCAGCAGCCAAAGGGGGAGAGGTTCACCCCTCCACTTT.

The chain combines TRBV5-5 with TRBJ1-1; D call uncertain. Germline values: CDR1 SGHKS, CDR2 YYEKEE (reference sequence). Between the trimmed V and J ends, which lost 0 bases and 1 base, there was a span of 10 bases. The CDR3 length is 15 residues. The CDR3 spells CASSLVGSQNTEAFF. The CDR3 DNA follows: TGTGCCAGCAGCTTGGTGGGCAGCCAGAACACTGAAGCTTTCTTT.